The 7 T cell receptor beta chains given below trace back to one sample, sequenced in a study of shared clonotypes between healthy human individuals. The method was immunoSEQ multiplex PCR; TCRdb's version includes in-frame clones alone and lacks a portion of them. Counted here are nearly 1 million clones, over 75% occurring once; the ten biggest clones make up over 1.3%. The material sequenced was memory CD4+ T cells sorted from blood. Sample subset: CD45RA-negative fraction. Every receptor here comes from a man younger than 35 in good health.

The genes are TRBV5-6 and TRBJ1-2, with D uncertain. V lost 0 bases to trimming and J lost 2 bases, with 11 bases between them. The CDR3 loop spans 15 amino acids. Germline-derived CDR1 and CDR2 are SGHDT and YYEEEE. The CDR3 bases are TGTGCCAGCAGCTTGGTCGGGCAGGAGAACTATGGCTACACCTTC. It translates to CASSLVGQENYGYTF. Based on the CDR3 plus reference TRBV5-6 and TRBJ1-2, the full variable domain is DAGVTQSPTHLIKTRGQQVTLRCSPKSGHDTVSWYQQALGQGPQFIFQYYEEEERQRGNFPDRFSGHQFPNYSSELNVNALLLGDSALYLCASSLVGQENYGYTFGSGTRLTVV.

The chain couples TRBV30 to TRBJ1-4; the match to TRBD1 covers 8 bases. The CDR3 is 14 residues long. CDR1 and CDR2 from the germline V gene are GTSNPN and SVGIG (reference sequence). J lost 8 bases, V lost 2 bases, and 7 bases had no gene match. The CDR3 bases are TGTGCCTGGAGTCCAGGGGGCTTACGGGAAAAACTGTTTTTT. This translates into CAWSPGGLREKLFF.

The chain joins TRBV19 to TRBJ2-3; 7 nucleotides align to TRBD1. CDR1 LNHDA and CDR2 SQIVND come from the germline V gene (reference sequence). V lost 5 bases, J lost 0 bases, and 5 bases stayed unmatched. The CDR3 is made up of 15 amino acids. The CDR3 nucleotides read TGTGCCAGTAGTCCGGGACAGACTAGCACAGATACGCAGTATTTT. This translates into CASSPGQTSTDTQYF. The variable domain in full, completed from reference TRBV19 and TRBJ2-3, reads DGGITQSPKYLFRKEGQNVTLSCEQNLNHDAMYWYRQDPGQGLRLIYYSQIVNDFQKGDIAEGYSVSREKKESFPLTVTSAQKNPTAFYLCASSPGQTSTDTQYFGPGTRLTVL.

The V and J genes are TRBV6-4 and TRBJ2-2, with 9 bases fitting TRBD1. This CDR3 contains 16 residues. From germline, CDR1 is MRHNA and CDR2 SNTAGT. The V gene end was trimmed by 7 bases and the J gene end by 3 bases; junction bases not matched to a gene: 9. The CDR3 DNA is TGTGCCAGCATCAAACCGGGACAGGGCGACACCGGGGAGCTGTTTTTT. It codes for CASIKPGQGDTGELFF.

This clone was seen just once. The CDR3 coding sequence is TGTGCCAGCAGTGTAATCGGCGGGGAGCTGTTTTTT. This translates into CASSVIGGELFF. The V and J genes are TRBV2 and TRBJ2-2, with D unclear. CDR1 and CDR2 (germline): SNHLY, FYNNEI. The CDR3 loop spans 12 amino acids. V was trimmed by 4 bases and J by 7 bases, leaving 7 bases between them.

This clone showed up just a few times. The chain uses TRBV5-1 and TRBJ1-2; TRBD1 might be the D (6 bases). V lost 0 bases, J lost 4 bases, and 13 bases lay in between. The CDR3 spans 15 residues. Per germline, CDR1 SGHRS and CDR2 YFSETQ. The CDR3 sequence: CASSLEPGASYGYTF. The CDR3 DNA follows: TGCGCCAGCAGCTTGGAACCGGGGGCGAGCTATGGCTACACCTTC.

A remark on this clone: One junction end disagrees with the germline gene, perhaps due to a read error. The chain employs TRBV6-6 and TRBJ2-3; 9 bases align to TRBD2. The CDR3 has 12 residues. The V gene's germline CDR1 is MNHNY and CDR2 SVGAGI (reference sequence). The CDR3 reads CASSGAGLAGKF. CDR3 in DNA: TGTGCCAGCAGTGGAGCGGGCCTAGCGGGAAAGTTT.